This TCR beta chain stems from a study of blood T cell repertoires in COVID-19. Turning to the study itself: Italy, Spain and the United States were the sources of the convalescent and acute COVID-19 samples.

The data were produced by immunoSEQ multiplex PCR, yet TCRdb's version contains in-frame clones alone and is incomplete. Seen here are over 250,000 clones, 88% observed once, and the top ten hold 2.5% to 3%. J lost 7 bases, V lost 3 bases, and 6 bases had no gene match. The CDR3 runs to 15 residues. Germline loops: CDR1 MNHEY, CDR2 SMNVEV (reference sequence). Source material: PBMCs or T cells enriched from blood (not recorded which). The sequence came from a woman in her fifties or sixties who had recovered from COVID-19. The rearrangement uses TRBV27 and TRBJ1-6; 7 positions agree with TRBD1. The CDR3 DNA follows: TGTGCCAGCAGTTTCATCGACAGGGCCAATTCACCCCTCCACTTT. It specifies CASSFIDRANSPLHF.